Listed below are T cell receptor beta chains from one sample, sequenced in a study of response to subunit inactivated influenza vaccine. TCRdb passed the RT-PCR reads through MiXCR, listing each CDR3 protein once. Of more than 550,000 distinct CDR3 sequences listed, approximately 10% are singletons. The same sample was also studied in work on T cells expressing NK-cell markers.

Sample: PBMCs from blood, taken on the day of vaccination. The receptors shown here come from a man in his fifties or sixties who received an inactivated influenza vaccine. The CDR3 runs from the conserved cysteine through the conserved F or W. A D gene is named only where the DNA matches it firmly. Expanded clones get a size class; other rows say once, few or many, or leave the size out.

J	size	D	length	V	DNA	CDR3
TRBJ2-5	NA	NA	15	TRBV7-6	TGTGCCAGCAGCAAAGGCCTTGGGACTCAAGAGACCCAGTACTTC	CASSKGLGTQETQYF
TRBJ2-2	NA	NA	14	TRBV28	TGTGCCAGCAGTGGGGGAATAAACACCGGGGAGCTGTTTTTT	CASSGGINTGELFF
TRBJ1-1	many	NA	14	TRBV12-3/TRBV12-4	TGTGCCAGCAGACTAGGGACTTTGAACACTGAAGCTTTCTTT	CASRLGTLNTEAFF
TRBJ1-6	many	NA	14	TRBV29-1	TGCAGCGTACAGTTCAGCTCCTATAATTCACCCCTCCACTTT	CSVQFSSYNSPLHF
TRBJ2-7	NA	TRBD2	15	TRBV7-2	TGTGCCAGCAGCTTAGCTAAGCGGGGGGGTAACGAGCAGTACTTC	CASSLAKRGGNEQYF
TRBJ2-7	NA	NA	13	TRBV5-5	TGTGCCAGCAGCTTGATTGGTGGGAACGAGCAGTACTTC	CASSLIGGNEQYF
TRBJ1-2	NA	NA	12	TRBV5-1	TGCGCCAGCAGCCCGGACAGTGAAAGCTACACCTTC	CASSPDSESYTF
TRBJ2-2	few	NA	14	TRBV7-2	TGTGCCAGCACTAGGAGGGAGAACACCGGGGAGCTGTTTTTT	CASTRRENTGELFF
TRBJ2-2	few	NA	16	TRBV20-1	TGCAGTGCTAGAGATCTTAGGGTGGGGAACGCCGGGGAGCTGTTTTTT	CSARDLRVGNAGELFF
TRBJ1-1	many	NA	13	TRBV11-2	TGTGCCAGCAGCTTAGACAGGGAAACTGAAGCTTTCTTT	CASSLDRETEAFF
TRBJ2-4	few	NA	17	TRBV10-2	TGCGCCAGCACTCAGCTACAGGAAGGAGCGGCCAAAAACATTCAGTACTTC	CASTQLQEGAAKNIQYF
TRBJ2-2	NA	TRBD1	11	TRBV20-1	TGCAGTGCAGGGACAGGGGGGGAGCTGTTTTTT	CSAGTGGELFF
TRBJ2-1	few	TRBD2	16	TRBV19	TGTGCCAGTAGTAGAACTAGCGGGAGCGGCTACAATGAGCAGTTCTTC	CASSRTSGSGYNEQFF
TRBJ2-5	NA	TRBD2	11	TRBV20-1	TGCAGTGCTAGCGGGCGGGGGGGCCGTAACTTC	CSASGRGGRNF
TRBJ1-2	few	NA	14	TRBV12-3/TRBV12-4	TGTGCCAGCAGCAGAGGGGAGCGCTTCTATGGCTACACCTTC	CASSRGERFYGYTF
TRBJ2-3	few	NA	17	TRBV6-5	TGTGCCAGCAGTTACGGCGTCAGACTCCTTAGCACAGATACGCAGTATTTT	CASSYGVRLLSTDTQYF
TRBJ2-1	few	TRBD2	16	TRBV2	TGTGCCAGCAGGAGGGGACTAGCGGGTTTCTACAATGAGCAGTTCTTC	CASRRGLAGFYNEQFF
TRBJ2-5	NA	NA	15	TRBV4-2	TGTGCCAGCAGCCGCAACTGGGCTTCACAAGAGACCCAGTACTTC	CASSRNWASQETQYF
TRBJ2-7	few	NA	15	TRBV6-1	TGTGCCAGCAGTGAATCGGGGGACAGCTCCTACGAGCAGTACTTC	CASSESGDSSYEQYF
TRBJ2-2	NA	NA	15	TRBV5-1	TGCGCCAGCAGCTTGTTCCAGGGTTGGACCGGGGAGCTGTTTTTT	CASSLFQGWTGELFF
TRBJ2-2	NA	NA	16	TRBV29-1	TGCAGCGTTGAAGGAGGGGGGGGACCGAACACCGGGGAGCTGTTTTTT	CSVEGGGGPNTGELFF
TRBJ2-5	NA	NA	16	TRBV12-3/TRBV12-4	TGTGCCAGCAGCCGGACAGTATCTCTCTATCAAGAGACCCAGTACTTC	CASSRTVSLYQETQYF
TRBJ2-5	NA	NA	15	TRBV14	TGTGCCAGCAGCCAAGATCGACCCTGGGACGAGACCCAGTACTTC	CASSQDRPWDETQYF
TRBJ2-3	NA	NA	17	TRBV3-1	TGTGCCATCAGTTTAGTGGGGGGGCCCCACCCCACAGATACGCAGTATTTT	CAISLVGGPHPTDTQYF
TRBJ2-5	NA	NA	19	TRBV7-8	TGTGCCAGCAGCTTAGCGCGAGTTGGCGGAGTAAGACCTCAAGAGACCCAGTACTTC	CASSLARVGGVRPQETQYF
TRBJ1-5	NA	NA	13	TRBV29-1	TGCAGCGTTGGTATGGGCGGAGATCAGCCCCAGCATTTT	CSVGMGGDQPQHF
TRBJ2-3	few	TRBD2	17	TRBV27	TGTGCCAGCAGCGGACCGATTACGACTAGCGATCGGGGTACGCAGTATTTT	CASSGPITTSDRGTQYF
TRBJ2-1	many	NA	14	TRBV12-3/TRBV12-4	TGTGCCAGCAGTTTCGTCAGCTCCTACAATGAGCAGTTCTTC	CASSFVSSYNEQFF
TRBJ2-1	many	TRBD2	17	TRBV28	TGTGCCAGCAGTTCGGCCTTTGTAGCGGGAGTCTACAATGAGCAGTTCTTC	CASSSAFVAGVYNEQFF
TRBJ1-1	few	TRBD1	13	TRBV5-1	TGCGCCAGCAGGACAGGGGAAGGGACTGAAGCTTTCTTT	CASRTGEGTEAFF
TRBJ2-3	many	TRBD1	15	TRBV11-2	TGTGCCAGCAGCTTCCCGGACAGGGTTGGAGATACGCAGTATTTT	CASSFPDRVGDTQYF
TRBJ2-1	few	TRBD2	15	TRBV9	TGTGCCAGCAGCGTAGAACTAGCGGGATACAATGAGCAGTTCTTC	CASSVELAGYNEQFF
TRBJ2-1	few	TRBD2	17	TRBV27	TGTGCCAGCAGCCCTGGGACTAGCGGGATTCGGGGTGATGAGCAGTTCTTC	CASSPGTSGIRGDEQFF
TRBJ2-1	NA	NA	17	TRBV24-1	TGTGCCACCAGTGATGCGGGCGGGACGGGATCCTACAATGAGCAGTTCTTC	CATSDAGGTGSYNEQFF
TRBJ2-2	many	TRBD1	13	TRBV7-8	TGTGCCAGTAGGAGACAGGGCTTGCGGGAGCTGTTTTTT	CASRRQGLRELFF
TRBJ2-6	NA	NA	14	TRBV2	TGTGCCAGCAGGGCTAGCTCTGGGGCCAACGTCCTGACTTTC	CASRASSGANVLTF
TRBJ2-3	many	NA	14	TRBV4-3	TGCGCCAGCAGCCTGGGACTCGTTTCGGATACGCAGTATTTT	CASSLGLVSDTQYF
TRBJ2-1	many	NA	16	TRBV5-6	TGTGCCAGCAGCCGGTATCGCCAGGGAGGATACAATGAGCAGTTCTTC	CASSRYRQGGYNEQFF
TRBJ1-5	NA	NA	13	TRBV30	TGTGCCTGGAGTGTCCAGAGCAATCAGCCCCAGCATTTT	CAWSVQSNQPQHF
TRBJ1-6	few	NA	18	TRBV25-1	TGTGCCAGCAGTGAATTGGGGTGGGGACCTGGTAATAATTCACCCCTCCACTTT	CASSELGWGPGNNSPLHF
TRBJ1-5	many	NA	16	TRBV2	TGTGCCAGCAGTGAAATGGCAGGGCTAGGCAATCAGCCCCAGCATTTT	CASSEMAGLGNQPQHF
TRBJ1-4	few	NA	17	TRBV4-3	TGCGCCAGCAGCCAAGATTTAATAGGGCGAGTGGAAAAAAAACTGTTTTTT	CASSQDLIGRVEKKLFF
TRBJ2-2	NA	TRBD1	15	TRBV20-1	TGCAGTGCTTCCCCCCACAGGGGGAGCACCGGGGAGCTGTTTTTT	CSASPHRGSTGELFF
TRBJ2-1	NA	TRBD2	17	TRBV15	TGTGCCACCAGCAGAGGGCTTCCAGCGGGAGGGCGGAATGAGCAGTTCTTC	CATSRGLPAGGRNEQFF
TRBJ1-1	NA	NA	14	TRBV28	TGTGCCAGCAGTACCCCACAGGTCAACACTGAAGCTTTCTTT	CASSTPQVNTEAFF
TRBJ2-3	NA	NA	15	TRBV7-2	TGTGCCAGCAGCTTAGTAACTAGCAACACAGATACGCAGTATTTT	CASSLVTSNTDTQYF
TRBJ2-7	few	TRBD1	16	TRBV27	TGTGCCAGCAGTCCGTTGACAGGGTTACCGCCTGGCGAGCAGTACTTC	CASSPLTGLPPGEQYF
TRBJ2-7	many	TRBD2	13	TRBV12-3/TRBV12-4	TGTGCCAGCAGCACCAGCGGGGGCTACGAGCAGTACTTC	CASSTSGGYEQYF
TRBJ1-1	many	NA	11	TRBV29-1	TGCAGCGGGACAGCGAACACTGAAGCTTTCTTT	CSGTANTEAFF
TRBJ2-5	many	NA	12	TRBV6-1	TGTGCCTGCCGGGGGGCCCGGGAGACCCAGTACTTC	CACRGARETQYF
TRBJ2-7	NA	TRBD1	15	TRBV7-9	TGTGCCAGCAGCTTAGGCTGGGACAGGGGGTACGAGCAGTACTTC	CASSLGWDRGYEQYF
TRBJ2-1	few	NA	14	TRBV24-1	TGTGCCACCAGTGATTTGGTTAGGGCCAATGAGCAGTTCTTC	CATSDLVRANEQFF
TRBJ1-4	NA	NA	16	TRBV4-3	TGCGCCAGCAGCCAATCGGGGGGAACAACTAATGAAAAACTGTTTTTT	CASSQSGGTTNEKLFF
TRBJ2-7	NA	TRBD2	14	TRBV12-3/TRBV12-4	TGTGCCAGCACCCTCGGGACTACCGTTTACGAGCAGTACTTC	CASTLGTTVYEQYF
TRBJ2-1	NA	TRBD2	16	TRBV9	TGTGCCAGCACCTCGGAGGGGCGGGAGTATAATACTGAGCAGTTCTTC	CASTSEGREYNTEQFF
TRBJ1-3	NA	TRBD1	15	TRBV15	TGTGCCACCAGCACCCCAGGGGGCTCTGGAAACACCATATATTTT	CATSTPGGSGNTIYF